These T cell receptor beta chains were read from a single sample in a study of blood T cell repertoires in COVID-19. Assay used: immunoSEQ multiplex PCR; TCRdb lists only in-frame clones, some missing. The profile shows about 260,000 clones, about 84% of them singletons. The sequencing sample was made of PBMCs or T cells enriched from blood (not recorded which). These receptors all come from a woman aged 45-65 years who had recovered from COVID-19. Each CDR3 is given with its conserved first and last residue. Fields, in order: CDR3 length, J gene, D gene, V gene, clone size, CDR3 protein, CDR3 DNA. A D gene is named only where the DNA matches it firmly. Clone size appears in some rows only: once, few, many, or a class for an expanded clone.

15	TRBJ1-2	NA	TRBV6-5	NA	CASSSPGQLVYGYTF	TGTGCCAGCAGTTCGCCGGGACAACTTGTCTATGGCTACACCTTC
14	TRBJ2-2	TRBD1	TRBV7-3	few	CASSSGQIGGELFF	TGTGCCAGCAGCTCGGGACAGATCGGCGGGGAGCTGTTTTTT
15	TRBJ2-5	NA	TRBV5-1	NA	CASSLGQKYQETQYF	TGCGCCAGCAGCTTGGGACAGAAGTACCAAGAGACCCAGTACTTC
15	TRBJ1-1	TRBD1	TRBV7-9	NA	CASSPRQGSVGEAFF	TGTGCCAGCAGCCCGAGACAGGGTTCTGTGGGTGAAGCTTTCTTT
14	TRBJ1-1	NA	TRBV2	few	CASSERPRGSEAFF	TGTGCCAGCAGTGAACGTCCAAGAGGCTCCGAAGCTTTCTTT
17	TRBJ1-5	TRBD1	TRBV6-2/TRBV6-3	NA	CASSYSLTGQHNQPQHF	TGTGCCAGCAGTTACTCTCTAACGGGACAGCATAATCAGCCCCAGCATTTT
16	TRBJ2-1	NA	TRBV10-1	NA	CASSESQVPEIKEQFF	TGCGCCAGCAGTGAGTCCCAGGTCCCAGAAATCAAAGAGCAGTTCTTC
13	TRBJ2-7	NA	TRBV5-6	NA	CASSLAGTYEQYF	TGTGCCAGCAGCTTGGCCGGGACCTACGAGCAGTACTTC
14	TRBJ1-1	NA	TRBV11-3	NA	CASSTDRRNTEAFF	TGTGCCAGCAGCACGGACAGACGGAACACTGAAGCTTTCTTT
15	TRBJ1-5	TRBD1	TRBV30	NA	CAWRLTGTGNQPQHF	TGTGCCTGGAGGCTAACCGGGACAGGGAATCAGCCCCAGCATTTT
15	TRBJ1-1	NA	TRBV4-3	few	CASSQALGGDTEAFF	TGCGCCAGCAGCCAAGCTCTGGGGGGAGACACTGAAGCTTTCTTT
14	TRBJ1-5	TRBD1	TRBV30	NA	CAWNRAGGNQPQHF	TGTGCCTGGAATAGGGCAGGGGGTAATCAGCCCCAGCATTTT
14	TRBJ1-4	NA	TRBV7-9	few	CASSSHRDGEKLFF	TGTGCCAGCAGCTCTCACAGAGACGGAGAAAAACTGTTTTTT
14	TRBJ2-3	NA	TRBV2	NA	CASNEGLPTDTQYF	TGTGCCAGCAACGAAGGACTACCCACAGATACGCAGTATTTT
15	TRBJ1-2	NA	TRBV13	NA	CASSLGRVPNYGYTF	TGTGCCAGCAGCTTAGGGAGGGTACCTAACTATGGCTACACCTTC
14	TRBJ1-1	NA	TRBV25-1	NA	CASSEYDRNTEAFF	TGTGCCAGCAGTGAATATGACAGGAACACTGAAGCTTTCTTT
14	TRBJ1-5	NA	TRBV6-1	few	CASSEWGGHQPQHF	TGTGCCAGCAGTGAATGGGGGGGACATCAGCCCCAGCATTTT
16	TRBJ1-2	NA	TRBV28	NA	CASSLFSSGPWFGYTF	TGTGCCAGCAGTTTATTTAGTAGCGGGCCGTGGTTTGGCTACACCTTC
16	TRBJ1-5	TRBD1	TRBV4-3	NA	CASSQDWGQSDQPQHF	TGCGCCAGCAGCCAAGATTGGGGACAGTCTGATCAGCCCCAGCATTTT
15	TRBJ2-1	NA	TRBV6-1	NA	CASSEGAVPYNEQFF	TGTGCCAGCAGTGAAGGGGCAGTGCCTTACAATGAGCAGTTCTTC
13	TRBJ1-3	NA	TRBV27	NA	CASSPLSGNTIYF	TGTGCCAGCAGTCCCCTCTCTGGAAACACCATATATTTT
13	TRBJ1-2	NA	TRBV14	medium-sized	CASSHSRAYGYTF	TGTGCCAGCAGCCATTCCAGGGCCTATGGCTACACCTTC
16	TRBJ2-7	TRBD2	TRBV11-2	NA	CASSPLGGGGSYEQYF	TGTGCCAGCAGTCCCCTCGGCGGGGGGGGCTCCTACGAGCAGTACTTC
13	TRBJ2-2	TRBD2	TRBV2	NA	CASNTGGVGELFF	TGTGCCAGCAACACGGGAGGGGTCGGGGAGCTGTTTTTT
15	TRBJ1-5	TRBD1	TRBV6-5	NA	CASSPDRGFNQPQHF	TGTGCCAGCAGTCCCGACAGGGGGTTCAATCAGCCCCAGCATTTT
15	TRBJ1-4	NA	TRBV4-3	NA	CASSREGGAFEKLFF	TGCGCCAGCAGCCGAGAGGGGGGGGCTTTTGAAAAACTGTTTTTT